These 23 T cell receptor beta chains came from one sample sequenced in a study of shared clonotypes between healthy human individuals. Method: immunoSEQ multiplex PCR; TCRdb's copy keeps in-frame clones and lacks some. The sample yields about 2.4 million clones, approximately 93% seen once. Input material: naive CD4+ T cells from PBMCs. Subset: CD45RA+ positively selected. Every receptor here comes from a young man in good health. Some clones in this sample may be carry-over from other donors' samples.

The chain recombines TRBV29-1 with TRBJ1-4; TRBD1 aligns across 9 bases. V trimming: 5 bases; J trimming: 8 bases; junction bases outside the gene matches: 9. CDR1 is SQVTM and CDR2 is ANQGSEA in the germline V gene. CDR3 length equals 14 residues. CDR3 amino acids: CSVKDRGSEEKLFF. CDR3 nucleotides: TGCAGCGTTAAGGACAGGGGATCAGAAGAAAAACTGTTTTTT.

The V gene is TRBV18, the J gene TRBJ1-3, with D possibly being TRBD1 (6 bases). This CDR3 has 14 residues. In germline, CDR1 is KGHSH, CDR2 LQKENI. V dropped 5 bases and J dropped 2 bases, with 10 bases sitting between them. The chain's CDR3 is CASSSDSAGNTIYF. The CDR3 coding sequence is TGTGCCAGCTCATCGGACAGCGCTGGAAACACCATATATTTT.

To note about this clone: The germline gene is not matched at one end of the junction; a read error may be the cause. CDR3 loop: CASSLSGNSEAFF. DNA for the CDR3: TGCGCCAGCAGCTTATCGGGGAACTCTGAAGCTTTCTTT. The chain joins TRBV5-1 to TRBJ1-1, with D unresolved. Per the germline V gene, CDR1 is SGHRS and CDR2 is YFSETQ. The CDR3 covers 13 residues.

Only a few counts were recorded for this clone. The V call is TRBV10-3, the J call TRBJ1-1; possible D gene TRBD1, 6 bases. CDR1 is ENHRY and CDR2 is SYGVKD in the germline V gene. V lost 2 bases and J 5 bases, leaving 12 bases between the germline ends. CDR3 size: 14 residues. The CDR3 DNA reads TGTGCCATCAGTGAGGGAGGGGGGATGACTGAAGCTTTCTTT. As protein: CAISEGGGMTEAFF.

The chain joins TRBV5-1 to TRBJ2-5; 7 positions agree with TRBD1. Germline V gene lookup returns CDR1 SGHRS and CDR2 YFSETQ. This CDR3 has 13 amino acids. The V gene end was trimmed by 9 bases and the J gene end by 5 bases; junction bases not matched to a gene: 10. This CDR3 reads CATSKRGPETQYF. CDR3 DNA: TGCGCCACGTCTAAAAGGGGGCCGGAGACCCAGTACTTC.

A note on this clone: A junction end diverges from the germline sequence, so it may reflect a read error. The rearrangement joins TRBV2 to TRBJ2-7; D perhaps matches TRBD1 (5 bases). This CDR3 is 12 amino acids long. The germline CDR1 and CDR2 sequences are SNHLY and FYNNEI. CDR3 region: CASSRDSEPGDF. DNA of the CDR3: TGTGCCAGCAGTCGTGACAGCGAGCCTGGGGACTTC.

The V gene is TRBV6-1, the J gene TRBJ2-7, with 8 nucleotides matching TRBD2. Germline assignment: CDR1 MNHNS and CDR2 SASEGT. V trimming: 3 bases; J trimming: 4 bases; junction bases outside the gene matches: 2. The CDR3 length is 13 residues. This chain's CDR3 is CASSDQRGYEQYF. The DNA of the CDR3 is TGTGCCAGCAGTGACCAGCGGGGGTACGAGCAGTACTTC.

As for this clone: Other DNA sequences in the sample encode the same CDR3. This chain connects TRBV7-2 to TRBJ2-2, with D hard to call. V shed 1 base and J shed 8 bases, with 5 bases lying between them. The CDR3 is 12 residues long. Germline V CDR1 and CDR2: SGHTA, FQGNSA. This CDR3 is CASSLEVGELFF. DNA for the CDR3: TGTGCCAGCAGCTTAGAAGTTGGGGAGCTGTTTTTT.

The sample holds one count of this clone. The V gene is TRBV5-1, the J gene TRBJ2-3, with 11 bases identical to TRBD2. The V and J ends lost 6 bases and 2 bases, in that order; junction bases with no gene match: 5. CDR3 length equals 15 residues. CDR1 SGHRS and CDR2 YFSETQ come from the germline V gene. For the CDR3, the DNA is TGCGCCAGCACTTTAGCGGGAGGGGTCACAGATACGCAGTATTTT. Its protein product is CASTLAGGVTDTQYF.

Worth noting for this clone: The sample has other DNA sequences that encode this CDR3 too. V and J are TRBV19 and TRBJ1-5; no clear D. This CDR3 has 13 residues. V lost 3 bases to trimming and J lost 7 bases, with 10 bases between them. From germline, CDR1 is LNHDA and CDR2 SQIVND (reference sequence). CDR3 sequence: CASSIGREQPQHF. DNA of the CDR3: TGTGCCAGTAGTATTGGTCGGGAACAGCCCCAGCATTTT.

This chain uses TRBV5-1 with TRBJ1-1, with D possibly TRBD1 on 5 matching bases. CDR3 length equals 14 residues. Germline CDR1 and CDR2: SGHRS and YFSETQ. The V gene lost 4 bases and the J gene lost 0 bases, with 10 bases spanning the gap. The CDR3 DNA is TGCGCCAGCAGCACCCCGACAGTGAACACTGAAGCTTTCTTT. Encoded protein: CASSTPTVNTEAFF.

This clone has only one observation. CDR3 nucleotides: TGTGCCAGCAGCTTGATCAGCAGCTACAATGAGCAGTTCTTC. This encodes CASSLISSYNEQFF. The chain has TRBV5-4 and TRBJ2-1; D unclear. The CDR3 runs 14 residues. Germline assignment: CDR1 SGHNT and CDR2 YYREEE (reference sequence). With 1 base removed from V and 3 bases from J, the gap between germline ends came to 8 bases.

To note about this clone: One end of the junction fails to match germline, which may point to a read error. The gene calls are TRBV7-8 and TRBJ1-3; 9 nucleotides match TRBD1. The CDR3 sequence is 12 residues long. Germline V gene lookup returns CDR1 SGHVS and CDR2 FQNEAQ. As DNA, the CDR3 is TGTGCCAGCAGCTTAGGCGGGACAGGGAAGGATTTT. Amino acid sequence: CASSLGGTGKDF.

The chain links TRBV11-3 to TRBJ2-5; possibly TRBD2 for D (5 bases). CDR3 length: 13 residues. Trimming shortened V by 3 bases and J by 3 bases, and 8 bases separated the two germline ends. CDR1 is SGHNT, CDR2 YENEEA, per germline. CDR3 bases: TGTGCCAGCAGCTTGAGGGCAGAAGAGACCCAGTACTTC. Amino acid sequence: CASSLRAEETQYF.

The chain has TRBV18 and TRBJ1-2; the D gene is possibly TRBD1 (6 bases). V lost 1 base and J 6 bases, leaving 9 bases between the germline ends. Germline lookup yields CDR1 KGHSH and CDR2 LQKENI. This CDR3 is 13 amino acids long. In DNA, the CDR3 is TGTGCCAGCTCACCACAGGGGGACGATGGCTACACCTTC. This gives the protein CASSPQGDDGYTF.

The rearrangement uses TRBV9 and TRBJ2-2, with 11 bases that match TRBD1. After removal of 7 bases from V and 5 bases from J, the junction contained 10 bases not matched to a gene. Germline CDR1 is SGDLS and CDR2 is YYNGEE. This CDR3 has 16 residues. The CDR3 DNA reads as TGTGCCAGCCGCGGAGGACAGGGGGCGCGGACCGGGGAGCTGTTTTTT. It encodes CASRGGQGARTGELFF. Together with reference TRBV9 and TRBJ2-2, the CDR3 gives the full variable domain: DSGVTQTPKHLITATGQRVTLRCSPRSGDLSVYWYQQSLDQGLQFLIQYYNGEERAKGNILERFSAQQFPDLHSELNLSSLELGDSALYFCASRGGQGARTGELFFGEGSRLTVL.

Regarding this clone: Other DNA sequences of this sample code for an identical CDR3. The chain is built from TRBV5-1 and TRBJ1-1, with no clear D. Germline loops: CDR1 SGHRS, CDR2 YFSETQ. V lost 0 bases and J 2 bases, leaving 8 bases between the germline ends. The CDR3 runs to 14 residues. CDR3 nucleotide sequence: TGCGCCAGCAGCTTGGCAGGAGATAACACTGAAGCTTTCTTT. Protein product: CASSLAGDNTEAFF.

This clone was found once. CDR3 in DNA: TGTGCCAGCAGCTTAGGAGACTCCTACGAGCAGTACTTC. This gives the protein CASSLGDSYEQYF. The V gene is TRBV11-1, the J gene TRBJ2-7, with D hard to call. V shed 1 base and J shed 0 bases, with 4 bases lying between them. This CDR3 has 13 amino acids. The germline gives CDR1 SGHAT, CDR2 FQDESV (reference sequence).

For this clone: This CDR3 is also generated by other DNA sequences in the sample. The CDR3 sequence is CASSLGQQETQYF. The DNA for the CDR3 is TGCGCCAGCAGCTTGGGGCAGCAAGAGACCCAGTACTTC. The chain employs TRBV5-1 and TRBJ2-5, with D unclear. CDR3 length: 13 amino acids. CDR1 and CDR2 from the germline V gene are SGHRS and YFSETQ. Trimming stripped 0 bases from V and 2 bases from J, with 5 bases between.

The chain joins TRBV11-3 to TRBJ2-2; 7 bases are a match to TRBD1. V was clipped by 4 bases and J by 6 bases; unmatched bases: 8. Germline V gene data show CDR1 as SGHNT and CDR2 as YENEEA. The CDR3 loop spans 15 amino acids. This CDR3 is CASSYRTGRPGELFF. The CDR3 nucleotides are TGTGCCAGCAGCTACCGGACAGGCCGGCCCGGGGAGCTGTTTTTT.

The chain employs TRBV11-2 and TRBJ1-4; no firm D call. The CDR3 is made up of 14 amino acids. Trimming took off 3 bases at V and 6 bases at J, with 11 bases between the two ends. Germline V gene data show CDR1 as SGHAT and CDR2 as FQNNGV. CDR3 nucleotides: TGTGCCAGCAGCTTCCTCATGCTGGATGAAAAACTGTTTTTT. It encodes CASSFLMLDEKLFF.

The CDR3 DNA sequence: TGTGCCAGCAGTTACGACAGGGGCACCTTTGAAAAACTGTTTTTT. It translates to CASSYDRGTFEKLFF. The chain recombines TRBV6-6 with TRBJ1-4, with TRBD1 matching over 8 bases. Germline values: CDR1 MNHNY, CDR2 SVGAGI (reference sequence). Germline trimming cut 2 bases from V and 7 bases from J; bases unmatched to any gene: 6. CDR3 length: 15 amino acids.

The chain uses TRBV19 and TRBJ2-1; D possibly corresponds to TRBD1 (5 bases). With 3 bases removed from V and 5 bases from J, the gap between germline ends came to 8 bases. The CDR3 spans 13 residues. Germline V gene lookup returns CDR1 LNHDA and CDR2 SQIVND (reference sequence). The CDR3 region is CASSIDRDNEQFF. The CDR3 DNA reads as TGTGCCAGTAGTATTGACAGAGACAATGAGCAGTTCTTC.